This entry lists 11 T cell receptor beta chains sequenced from one sample in a study of cytomegalovirus exposure and HLA in healthy donors. PCR was performed using 60 Vbeta and 13 Jbeta primers. Clones were sequenced by immunoSEQ multiplex PCR, and TCRdb holds only the in-frame ones, with some missing. Of 90,000 to 150,000 clones listed, approximately 72% were seen once; the top ten hold just over 8%. Sequencing was performed on PBMCs. These receptors were collected from a woman aged 40 to 50 in good health and CMV-seropositive.

This clone was seen a handful of times. J is TRBJ2-7 and V is TRBV18; tentative D call: TRBD1 (5 bases). Germline CDR1 is KGHSH and CDR2 is LQKENI. The CDR3 is 14 residues long. Trimming removed 3 bases from V and 2 bases from J, with 11 bases in between. This CDR3 reads CASSPALRAYEQYF. In DNA form, the CDR3 reads TGTGCCAGCTCACCGGCACTCAGGGCCTACGAGCAGTACTTC.

This clone turned up a few times. This chain's CDR3 is CSGGEFDEQFF. The CDR3, as DNA: TGCAGTGGCGGGGAGTTTGATGAGCAGTTCTTC. The chain couples TRBV20-1 to TRBJ2-1; D is perhaps TRBD2 (6 bases). CDR3 length: 11 residues. Germline-derived CDR1 and CDR2 are DFQATT and SNEGSKA (reference sequence). Trimming took 7 bases from V and 8 from J, leaving 12 bases between them.

This sequence joins TRBV4-1 and TRBJ1-2; no clear D gene. V was trimmed by 0 bases and J by 2 bases, leaving 10 bases between them. The CDR3 extends over 15 amino acids. In germline, CDR1 is MGHRA, CDR2 YSYEKL. The CDR3 protein is CASSQDQRENYGYTF. The CDR3 DNA follows: TGCGCCAGCAGCCAAGATCAAAGGGAGAACTATGGCTACACCTTC.

CDR3 loop: CSVRTGTYRRNTEAFF. The CDR3 DNA sequence: TGCAGCGTTCGGACAGGGACTTACCGGCGGAACACTGAAGCTTTCTTT. The chain couples TRBV29-1 to TRBJ1-1; 8 bases are shared with TRBD1. Looked up from germline, CDR1 is SQVTM and CDR2 is ANQGSEA. The CDR3 has 16 residues. The trim removed 5 bases at V and 1 base at J, leaving 12 bases unmatched.

This chain links TRBV7-9 with TRBJ2-1; 11 bases are a match to TRBD1. CDR1 is SEHNR, CDR2 FQNEAQ, per germline (reference sequence). The CDR3 contains 15 residues. V trimming: 5 bases; J trimming: 4 bases; junction bases outside the gene matches: 4. CDR3 nucleotides: TGTGCCAGCAGCACCGGGACAGGGGGTTACAATGAGCAGTTCTTC. This encodes CASSTGTGGYNEQFF.

CDR3 loop: CASSPNDGYTF. CDR3 DNA: TGTGCCAGCAGCCCCAATGATGGCTACACCTTC. The chain employs TRBV7-9 and TRBJ1-2, with D uncertain. Between the trimmed V and J ends, which lost 5 bases and 6 bases, there was a span of 7 bases. The CDR3 loop spans 11 amino acids. Germline values: CDR1 SEHNR, CDR2 FQNEAQ (reference sequence).

The rearrangement links TRBV19 to TRBJ1-1, with D tentatively TRBD1 (6 bases). The V gene lost 4 bases and the J gene lost 0 bases, with 12 bases spanning the gap. This CDR3 contains 15 residues. The V gene's germline CDR1 is LNHDA and CDR2 SQIVND (reference sequence). The CDR3 is CASSNLDRLNTEAFF. DNA of the CDR3: TGTGCCAGTAGTAACCTAGACAGGCTGAACACTGAAGCTTTCTTT.

The chain employs TRBV4-3 and TRBJ2-2; D might be TRBD2 (5 bases). Trimming took 0 bases from V and 2 from J, leaving 13 bases between them. Looked up from germline, CDR1 is LGHNA and CDR2 is YSLEER. The CDR3 has 17 amino acids. Written as DNA, the CDR3 is TGCGCCAGCAGCCAAGACAGAGACTACCTAAACACCGGGGAGCTGTTTTTT. It is translated as CASSQDRDYLNTGELFF.

V usage is TRBV6-1 and J usage is TRBJ1-1; 7 bases are shared with TRBD1. This CDR3 comprises 13 residues. Germline loops: CDR1 MNHNS, CDR2 SASEGT. J was trimmed by 5 bases and V by 11 bases; bases with no gene match: 11. CDR3 sequence: CASRDSVFTEAFF. The CDR3 nucleotides read TGTGCCTCCCGGGACAGTGTCTTTACTGAAGCTTTCTTT.

The V call is TRBV6-5, the J call TRBJ1-6, with D perhaps matching TRBD1 (6 bases). The CDR3 extends over 15 amino acids. V gave up 10 bases and J gave up 5 bases, with 18 bases separating them. Per germline, CDR1 MNHEY and CDR2 SVGAGI. The CDR3 DNA reads as TGTGCCATCTCTACAGGGTTTAATAATAATTCACCCCTCCACTTT. Translated, it gives CAISTGFNNNSPLHF.

A few counts support this clone. The CDR3: CASSRDRTNTEAFF. CDR3 nucleotide sequence: TGTGCCAGCAGTAGGGACAGGACGAACACTGAAGCTTTCTTT. The V gene is TRBV2, the J gene TRBJ1-1; the match to TRBD1 covers 8 bases. V lost 5 bases, J lost 1 base, and 3 bases stayed unmatched. CDR1 is SNHLY and CDR2 is FYNNEI in the germline V gene. This CDR3 spans 14 amino acids.